The 26 T cell receptor beta chains below come from one sample, sequenced in a study of regulatory T cells in long-lasting Graves disease. Both iRepertoire HTBI primers and Arm-PCR of CDR3 regions were used to build the TCR beta libraries. TCRdb reprocessed the multiplex PCR reads with MiXCR, giving one entry per CDR3 protein. The sample yields a few hundred thousand distinct CDR3 sequences, 12% seen once. Time point noted: newly diagnosed GD, antithyroid drugs for less than 3 months. RNA isolated from PBMCs was used to make the TCR library. The same data also contributed to another study, on T cells in Graves' hyperthyroidism and ophthalmopathy.

The specimen was peripheral blood mononuclear cells (PBMCs), collected at new diagnosis, from a patient treated with antithyroid drugs. The receptors were sampled from a woman between 18 and 29 years old with Graves disease.

This clonotype was seen repeatedly, ten times or more. The chain joins TRBV2 to TRBJ2-2; D remains ambiguous. Trimming removed 3 bases at V and 8 bases at J, with 13 bases between. This CDR3 is 14 amino acids long. CDR1 and CDR2 (germline): SNHLY, FYNNEI. The chain's CDR3 is CASSDVGRSGELFF. In DNA, the CDR3 is TGTGCCAGCAGTGATGTAGGGCGGAGTGGGGAGCTGTTTTTT.

This sequence joins TRBV10-3 and TRBJ2-1, with 7 bases fitting TRBD2. Germline loops: CDR1 ENHRY, CDR2 SYGVKD. The CDR3 has 16 amino acids. V was pared by 3 bases and J by 2 bases, with 7 bases of the junction left unmatched. CDR3 amino acids: CAISDLAAGTYNEQFF. CDR3 sequence (DNA): TGTGCCATCAGTGACCTAGCGGCGGGGACCTACAATGAGCAGTTCTTC.

V and J are TRBV4-3 and TRBJ1-1; TRBD1 agrees at 7 bases. Trimming took 1 base from V and 1 from J; bases not matched to a gene: 12. There are 18 residues in the CDR3. From germline, CDR1 is LGHNA and CDR2 YSLEER. This CDR3 is CASSQGFFETGRNTEAFF. As DNA, the CDR3 is TGCGCCAGCAGCCAAGGGTTCTTTGAGACAGGGAGGAACACTGAAGCTTTCTTT.

This clonotype was observed at least ten times. As DNA, the CDR3 is TGTGCCAGCAGCTCATACCCACGAGGGGGGTCTTACGAGCAGTACGTC. Protein: CASSSYPRGGSYEQYV. This chain links TRBV7-9 with TRBJ2-7; D tentatively reads TRBD1 or TRBD2 (6 bases each). V dropped 4 bases and J dropped 4 bases, with 20 bases sitting between them. The CDR3 consists of 16 residues. Germline values: CDR1 SEHNR, CDR2 FQNEAQ (reference sequence).

The sample holds many counts of this clonotype. The chain couples TRBV12-3 or TRBV12-4 to TRBJ1-5, with D unresolved. V was trimmed by 7 bases and J by 3 bases, leaving 16 bases between them. The CDR3 length is 15 residues. CDR3 in amino acids: CASTPRREDNQPQHF. CDR3 nucleotide sequence: TGTGCCAGCACCCCCCGGAGGGAAGACAATCAGCCCCAGCATTTT.

The chain combines TRBV19 with TRBJ2-5; possibly TRBD1 for D (6 bases). V gave up 3 bases and J gave up 5 bases, with 13 bases separating them. Germline CDR1 and CDR2: LNHDA and SQIVND (reference sequence). The CDR3 is 14 amino acids. The CDR3, as DNA: TGTGCCAGTAGTATCTCAGGGGCCGGCGAGACCCAGTACTTC. It specifies CASSISGAGETQYF.

Comments on this clonotype: This likely stems from a read error, as it lies one base from a far larger clone. The chain is built from TRBV6-4 and TRBJ1-1, with D tentatively TRBD1 (6 bases). The germline gives CDR1 MRHNA, CDR2 SNTAGT. Trimming removed 6 bases from V and 3 bases from J, with 14 bases in between. The length of the CDR3 is 14 residues. CDR3 DNA sequence: TGTGCCAGCAGCCGGACAGAGTTGTACACTGAAGCTTTCTTT. Its protein is CASSRTELYTEAFF.

This clonotype was recorded at least ten times. The chain combines TRBV6-5 with TRBJ2-1; 9 nucleotides match TRBD2. The CDR3 is 17 amino acids. V lost 2 bases, J lost 4 bases, and 9 bases stayed unmatched. Germline V gene data show CDR1 as MNHEY and CDR2 as SVGAGI. The CDR3 nucleotides are TGTGCCAGCAGTTACACACCCCGCGGGAGGGTTTACAATGAGCAGTTCTTC. As protein: CASSYTPRGRVYNEQFF.

This clonotype was recorded a few times. The rearrangement links TRBV7-9 to TRBJ2-3; 9 nucleotides agree with TRBD2. In germline, CDR1 is SEHNR, CDR2 FQNEAQ (reference sequence). V dropped 3 bases and J dropped 4; count of bases not matched to a gene: 11. The CDR3 spans 17 residues. For the CDR3, the DNA is TGTGCCAGCAGCTTCGGTGAAGATAGCGGGGGCGCAGATACGCAGTATTTT. It is translated as CASSFGEDSGGADTQYF.

This clonotype occurred a few times. This sequence joins TRBV11-3 and TRBJ2-2; D might be TRBD2 (6 bases). From germline, CDR1 is SGHNT and CDR2 YENEEA. The germline V and J ends were trimmed by 0 bases and 2 bases, with 7 bases remaining between them. The CDR3 has 15 residues. The CDR3 sequence: CASSLDGLNTGELFF. CDR3 DNA: TGTGCCAGCAGCTTAGATGGACTAAACACCGGGGAGCTGTTTTTT.

Regarding this clonotype: Just one base apart from a much larger clone, this may be a read error. The J gene is TRBJ2-7, the V gene TRBV18; D is perhaps TRBD1 or TRBD2 (5 bases each). V was trimmed by 2 bases and J by 3 bases, leaving 14 bases between them. The CDR3 has 15 residues. The V gene's germline CDR1 is KGHSH and CDR2 LQKENI. The CDR3 sequence: CASSPGDGAYYEQYF. CDR3 in DNA: TGTGCCAGCTCACCAGGCGACGGGGCCTACTACGAGCAGTACTTC.

There are many counts of this clonotype. The chain carries TRBV20-1 and TRBJ2-3; 8 bases map to TRBD2. Trimming at V came to 6 bases and at J to 5 bases, leaving 13 bases not matched to a gene. The CDR3 contains 15 residues. CDR1 and CDR2 (germline): DFQATT, SNEGSKA (reference sequence). CDR3 region: CSASTAAGVQDTQYF. CDR3 coding DNA: TGCAGTGCCTCTACGGCAGCGGGAGTACAAGATACGCAGTATTTT.

CDR3 in DNA: TGTGCCAGCAGCCAGTGGATAGGGACTACGAACAAGTTCTTC. Translation gives CASSQWIGTTNKFF. J is TRBJ2-1 and V is TRBV6-1; TRBD2 aligns across 7 bases. V gave up 6 bases and J gave up 14 bases; unmatched junction bases: 16. The CDR3 has 14 amino acids. Germline loops: CDR1 MNHNS, CDR2 SASEGT.

This clonotype was detected many times. The rearrangement links TRBV28 to TRBJ2-3; 8 positions match TRBD2. Germline CDR1 MDHEN, CDR2 SYDVKM. V shed 6 bases, J shed 5 bases, and the junction held 7 bases outside the gene matches. The CDR3 loop spans 14 amino acids. The CDR3 sequence: CASSPTSVIDTQYF. CDR3 nucleotides: TGTGCCAGCAGCCCGACTAGCGTTATAGATACGCAGTATTTT.

This clonotype was recorded many times. The chain employs TRBV7-2 and TRBJ2-3, with no clear D. Trimming stripped 2 bases from V and 2 bases from J, with 5 bases between. This CDR3 contains 13 residues. The germline V gene has CDR1 SGHTA and CDR2 FQGNSA. CDR3 DNA: TGTGCCAGCAGCTTACCCCCCACAGATACGCAGTATTTT. As protein: CASSLPPTDTQYF. The variable domain in full, with the rest retrieved from reference TRBV7-2 and TRBJ2-3, is GAGVSQSPSNKVTEKGKDVELRCDPISGHTALYWYRQSLGQGLEFLIYFQGNSAPDKSGLPSDRFSAERTGGSVSTLTIQRTQQEDSAVYLCASSLPPTDTQYFGPGTRLTVL.

This clonotype was counted a few times. The chain is built from TRBV7-8 and TRBJ1-2; 7 bases match TRBD1. The CDR3 has 16 residues. After removal of 2 bases from V and 8 bases from J, the junction contained 14 bases not matched to a gene. Germline CDR1 reads SGHVS; CDR2 reads FQNEAQ. CDR3 in amino acids: CASSLPGQEFSFGYTF. The DNA of the CDR3 is TGTGCCAGCAGCTTACCCGGACAGGAATTCTCGTTCGGCTACACCTTC.

Comments on this clonotype: A single base separates this from a much larger clone, so it may be a read error. The chain has TRBV6-2 or TRBV6-3 and TRBJ2-7; the D gene could be TRBD1 or TRBD2 (5 bases each). V was clipped by 7 bases and J by 2 bases, with 12 bases between them. The CDR3 covers 13 residues. Germline loops: CDR1 MNHEY, CDR2 SVGEGT. In DNA form, the CDR3 reads TGTGCCAGCATACGGGACGGAACCTACGAGCAGTACGTC. Translated: CASIRDGTYEQYV.

Many counts were recorded for this clonotype. The rearrangement joins TRBV10-1 to TRBJ2-4; TRBD1 agrees at 8 bases. V shed 6 bases and J 15 bases; nucleotides not matched to a gene: 13. This CDR3 contains 13 residues. Germline CDR1 WNHNN, CDR2 SYGVQD (reference sequence). CDR3 sequence reads: CASSGVDRASVYF. CDR3 nucleotide sequence: TGCGCCAGCAGCGGGGTGGACAGGGCGAGTGTGTACTTC.

This clonotype was seen repeatedly, ten times or more. The J gene is TRBJ1-1, the V gene TRBV29-1; D unclear. Germline CDR1 and CDR2: SQVTM and ANQGSEA. This CDR3 comprises 16 residues. V lost 1 base to trimming and J lost 1 base, with 16 bases between them. The CDR3 sequence is CSVEVRPAGRNTEAFF. In nucleotides, the CDR3 is TGCAGCGTTGAAGTCCGCCCGGCCGGGAGGAACACTGAAGCTTTCTTT.

This clonotype has a count of ten or more. The genes are TRBV11-2 and TRBJ2-3; TRBD2 agrees at 8 bases. Germline CDR1 is SGHAT and CDR2 is FQNNGV. This CDR3 has 16 residues. The J segment lost 2 bases and the V segment lost 1 base, leaving 5 bases of the junction unmatched. The CDR3 nucleotides read TGTGCCAGCAGCTTAGTTCCTAGCGGGTTCACAGATACGCAGTATTTT. It codes for CASSLVPSGFTDTQYF. Using reference TRBV11-2 and TRBJ2-3 for the parts outside the CDR3, the full variable domain is EAGVAQSPRYKIIEKRQSVAFWCNPISGHATLYWYQQILGQGPKLLIQFQNNGVVDDSQLPKDRFSAERLKGVDSTLKIQPAKLEDSAVYLCASSLVPSGFTDTQYFGPGTRLTVL.

This clonotype was observed at least ten times. The chain uses TRBV18 and TRBJ1-1; TRBD1 might be the D (5 bases). V was pared by 2 bases and J by 1 base, with 8 bases between. The CDR3 loop spans 14 amino acids. Per the germline V gene, CDR1 is KGHSH and CDR2 is LQKENI. CDR3 in amino acids: CASSPSGKNTEAFF. CDR3 sequence (DNA): TGTGCCAGCTCACCATCAGGGAAGAACACTGAAGCTTTCTTT.

This clonotype was seen at least ten times. This chain connects TRBV6-1 to TRBJ2-1; 8 bases are a match to TRBD2. The trim removed 4 bases at V and 3 bases at J, leaving 5 bases unmatched. The CDR3 spans 15 residues. Germline CDR1 MNHNS, CDR2 SASEGT. DNA for the CDR3: TGTGCCAGCAGTGCCGTCGGGGGGGTCTACAATGAGCAGTTCTTC. It translates to CASSAVGGVYNEQFF.

This clonotype was found a few times. The chain joins TRBV20-1 to TRBJ2-4; D is unclear. The CDR3 runs 14 residues. Trimming pared 6 bases from V and 4 bases from J, leaving 16 bases between. Germline V gene sequence: CDR1 DFQATT, CDR2 SNEGSKA (reference sequence). Here the CDR3 DNA reads TGCAGTGCCGACGACGGGTCTCTTAAAAACATTCAGTACTTC. Translated, it gives CSADDGSLKNIQYF.

The sample holds many counts of this clonotype. V is TRBV28 and J is TRBJ1-2; 10 bases are shared with TRBD1. This CDR3 is built from 13 residues. V was clipped by 6 bases and J by 7 bases; unmatched bases: 5. The germline gives CDR1 MDHEN, CDR2 SYDVKM. CDR3: CASSQTGGGGYTF. The CDR3 DNA reads as TGTGCCAGCAGCCAGACAGGGGGCGGTGGCTACACCTTC.

In its sample, this clonotype was seen many times. The genes are TRBV9 and TRBJ1-1; D possibly corresponds to TRBD1 (6 bases). The V and J ends lost 0 bases and 4 bases respectively, with 7 bases between them. This CDR3 spans 13 amino acids. The germline V gene has CDR1 SGDLS and CDR2 YYNGEE. DNA for the CDR3: TGTGCCAGCAGCGTAGGGACAGCCACTGAAGCTTTCTTT. It codes for CASSVGTATEAFF. Complete variable domain (other parts from reference TRBV9 and TRBJ1-1): DSGVTQTPKHLITATGQRVTLRCSPRSGDLSVYWYQQSLDQGLQFLIQYYNGEERAKGNILERFSAQQFPDLHSELNLSSLELGDSALYFCASSVGTATEAFFGQGTRLTVV.

V and J are TRBV28 and TRBJ2-7, with D hard to call. CDR3 length: 10 residues. The V end lost 6 bases, the J end lost 3 bases, and 3 bases lay between the germline ends. Germline CDR1 reads MDHEN; CDR2 reads SYDVKM. The DNA for the CDR3 is TGTGCCAGCAGCCACTACGAGCAGTACTTC. Translation gives CASSHYEQYF.